The 27 T cell receptor beta chains below were found in one sample sequenced in a study of blood T cell repertoires in COVID-19. Only in-frame clones appear in the TCRdb table, and some are missing; sequencing was by immunoSEQ multiplex PCR. The sample carries fewer than 250,000 clones, about 83% recorded once. Sequences were obtained from PBMCs or T cells enriched from blood (not recorded which). Source of these receptors: a woman aged 35 to 49 who had been exposed to COVID-19.

The CDR3 nucleotides are TGTGCCAGCAGCTCGGGCCTGGGCAGCGGGGGGCCGAAAGAGACCCAGTACTTC. It encodes CASSSGLGSGGPKETQYF. The chain couples TRBV5-6 to TRBJ2-5; 9 bases align to TRBD2. The junction had 15 bases not matched to a gene; V was cut back by 3 bases and J by 3 bases. CDR1 and CDR2 (germline): SGHDT, YYEEEE. This CDR3 contains 18 residues. The complete variable domain, with remaining parts taken from reference TRBV5-6 and TRBJ2-5, reads DAGVTQSPTHLIKTRGQQVTLRCSPKSGHDTVSWYQQALGQGPQFIFQYYEEEERQRGNFPDRFSGHQFPNYSSELNVNALLLGDSALYLCASSSGLGSGGPKETQYFGPGTRLLVL.

CDR3 residues: CASSFSGGLSNTQYF. CDR3 sequence (DNA): TGTGCCAGCAGTTTCAGCGGGGGCCTCTCGAATACGCAGTATTTT. This chain connects TRBV28 to TRBJ2-3; TRBD2 matches at 8 bases. Looked up from germline, CDR1 is MDHEN and CDR2 is SYDVKM. V gave up 3 bases and J gave up 7 bases; unmatched junction bases: 9. The CDR3 has 15 amino acids.

This chain links TRBV7-2 with TRBJ2-6; D unclear. The germline V gene has CDR1 SGHTA and CDR2 FQGNSA. Trimming removed 5 bases from V and 0 bases from J, with 14 bases in between. The CDR3 contains 17 residues. The CDR3 here is CASSPRTASSGANVLTF. As DNA, the CDR3 is TGTGCCAGCAGCCCCCGAACAGCCAGCTCTGGGGCCAACGTCCTGACTTTC.

The chain is built from TRBV19 and TRBJ1-3, with D hard to call. V lost 1 base, J lost 2 bases, and 9 bases lay in between. The germline gives CDR1 LNHDA, CDR2 SQIVND (reference sequence). The CDR3 runs to 15 residues. The CDR3 DNA follows: TGTGCCAGTAGTATAGGGGCAGGCGCTGGAAACACCATATATTTT. Its translation: CASSIGAGAGNTIYF.

V usage is TRBV28 and J usage is TRBJ1-4, with D tentatively TRBD1 (5 bases). V lost 3 bases and J lost 5, with 10 bases in between. Germline CDR1 MDHEN, CDR2 SYDVKM. This CDR3 is 14 amino acids long. The chain's CDR3 is CASSFKGANEKLFF. CDR3 bases: TGTGCCAGCAGTTTTAAAGGGGCGAATGAAAAACTGTTTTTT. Complete variable domain (other parts from reference TRBV28 and TRBJ1-4): DVKVTQSSRYLVKRTGEKVFLECVQDMDHENMFWYRQDPGLGLRLIYFSYDVKMKEKGDIPEGYSVSREKKERFSLILESASTNQTSMYLCASSFKGANEKLFFGSGTQLSVL.

The rearrangement joins TRBV19 to TRBJ1-5; 7 bases line up with TRBD1. V gave up 7 bases and J gave up 2 bases; unmatched junction bases: 8. There are 15 residues in the CDR3. CDR1 is LNHDA and CDR2 is SQIVND in the germline V gene (reference sequence). CDR3 bases: TGTGCCAGTACGGGCCACAGGGGAGGCAATCAGCCCCAGCATTTT. It is translated as CASTGHRGGNQPQHF.

The CDR3 is CASSFGGSAPLHF. CDR3 nucleotide sequence: TGTGCCAGCAGTTTTGGGGGCTCGGCACCCCTCCACTTT. This rearrangement joins TRBV28 to TRBJ1-6; D might be TRBD1 (6 bases). CDR3 length equals 13 residues. CDR1 MDHEN and CDR2 SYDVKM come from the germline V gene. The V and J ends lost 3 bases and 11 bases respectively, with 11 bases between them.

The table lists this clone with a count of one. The chain is built from TRBV11-1 and TRBJ2-1, with 7 positions matching TRBD1. CDR1 is SGHAT, CDR2 FQDESV, per germline (reference sequence). The V segment lost 6 bases and the J segment 4 bases; nucleotides outside the gene matches: 9. The CDR3 contains 15 residues. This chain's CDR3 is CASRPWGQPYNEQFF. For the CDR3, the DNA is TGTGCCAGCAGGCCTTGGGGACAGCCATACAATGAGCAGTTCTTC.

The rearrangement uses TRBV7-3 and TRBJ2-3; a weak D match, TRBD2 (6 bases). Trimming cost V 2 bases and J 4 bases, with 13 bases left between them. In germline, CDR1 is SGHTA, CDR2 FQGTGA. The CDR3 spans 15 residues. This chain's CDR3 is CASSLWIREPDTQYF. CDR3 DNA sequence: TGTGCCAGCAGCTTATGGATTCGGGAGCCAGATACGCAGTATTTT.

The V gene is TRBV5-4, the J gene TRBJ2-1; TRBD2 matches at 9 bases. The V gene end was trimmed by 4 bases and the J gene end by 8 bases; junction bases not matched to a gene: 4. Germline values: CDR1 SGHNT, CDR2 YYREEE (reference sequence). The CDR3 totals 13 residues. The CDR3 sequence: CASSPAGGYEQFF. DNA for the CDR3: TGTGCCAGCAGCCCAGCGGGGGGCTATGAGCAGTTCTTC.

V usage is TRBV5-1 and J usage is TRBJ1-1, with unresolved D. From germline, CDR1 is SGHRS and CDR2 YFSETQ. V was pared by 3 bases and J by 0 bases, with 9 bases between. The CDR3 extends over 14 amino acids. The CDR3 loop reads CASSSTGLNTEAFF. CDR3 DNA sequence: TGCGCCAGCAGCTCGACGGGATTGAACACTGAAGCTTTCTTT.

This chain uses TRBV30 with TRBJ1-1, with 7 nucleotides matching TRBD1. The CDR3 covers 12 residues. Germline loops: CDR1 GTSNPN, CDR2 SVGIG (reference sequence). The V gene end was trimmed by 8 bases and the J gene end by 3 bases; junction bases not matched to a gene: 6. The CDR3 is CARGGSDTEAFF. CDR3 nucleotides: TGTGCCCGAGGGGGCAGCGACACTGAAGCTTTCTTT.

The chain uses TRBV7-2 and TRBJ1-5; D not resolved. Germline V CDR1 and CDR2: SGHTA, FQGNSA. Deletions cut 5 bases from V and 2 bases from J, with 13 bases between. The CDR3 loop spans 15 amino acids. The CDR3 region has the DNA TGTGCCAGCAGCCGCAGCGTTATTGGCAATCAGCCCCAGCATTTT. Translated, it gives CASSRSVIGNQPQHF.

The chain is built from TRBV5-1 and TRBJ2-3; D might be TRBD1 (5 bases). The CDR3 has 13 residues. Trimming left V 0 bases short and J 5 bases short, with 7 bases between. From germline, CDR1 is SGHRS and CDR2 YFSETQ. The CDR3 spells CASSLEGVDTQYF. CDR3 nucleotide sequence: TGCGCCAGCAGCTTGGAAGGGGTAGATACGCAGTATTTT. The entire variable domain, with the rest obtained from reference TRBV5-1 and TRBJ2-3, is as follows: KAGVTQTPRYLIKTRGQQVTLSCSPISGHRSVSWYQQTPGQGLQFLFEYFSETQRNKGNFPGRFSGRQFSNSRSEMNVSTLELGDSALYLCASSLEGVDTQYFGPGTRLTVL.

The V and J genes are TRBV19 and TRBJ1-4, with TRBD1 matching over 7 bases. The CDR3 is 18 amino acids. The germline V gene has CDR1 LNHDA and CDR2 SQIVND (reference sequence). V was clipped by 5 bases and J by 0 bases; unmatched bases: 12. This chain's CDR3 is CASSLQGGSRPTNEKLFF. CDR3 DNA sequence: TGTGCCAGTAGTTTACAAGGGGGCAGTCGTCCAACTAATGAAAAACTGTTTTTT.

The chain couples TRBV3-1 (or the pseudogene TRBV3-2) to TRBJ2-2; 14 bases are shared with TRBD2. V dropped 4 bases and J dropped 6; count of bases not matched to a gene: 1. The CDR3 runs 15 residues. Germline-derived CDR1 and CDR2 are LGHDT and YNNKEL (reference sequence). The CDR3 DNA sequence: TGTGCCAGCAGCCCGACTAGCGGGGGGGCCGGGGAGCTGTTTTTT. Encoded protein: CASSPTSGGAGELFF.

The V call is TRBV9, the J call TRBJ2-2; D possibly corresponds to TRBD1 (6 bases). Germline CDR1 reads SGDLS; CDR2 reads YYNGEE. Trimming shortened V by 4 bases and J by 3 bases, and 13 bases separated the two germline ends. The CDR3 is made up of 15 amino acids. The CDR3, as DNA: TGTGCCAGCAGCCGCAGGGGAGAAGACACCGGGGAGCTGTTTTTT. Translation: CASSRRGEDTGELFF.

The chain is built from TRBV7-3 and TRBJ2-3, with a weak D call TRBD1 (5 bases). The CDR3 loop spans 12 amino acids. Germline CDR1 SGHTA, CDR2 FQGTGA. V was clipped by 2 bases and J by 12 bases, with 12 bases between them. The CDR3 protein is CASSLDGASQYF. The CDR3 nucleotides read TGTGCCAGCAGCTTAGATGGGGCGTCCCAGTATTTT.

The rearrangement joins TRBV29-1 to TRBJ2-1, with TRBD1 identical over 8 bases. The CDR3 is 13 residues long. V gave up 7 bases and J gave up 0 bases; unmatched junction bases: 2. Looked up from germline, CDR1 is SQVTM and CDR2 is ANQGSEA. CDR3 DNA sequence: TGCAGCGGGACAGGGAGCTCCTACAATGAGCAGTTCTTC. Its protein product is CSGTGSSYNEQFF.

This clone was recorded once. J is TRBJ2-2 and V is TRBV7-3; the D gene is possibly TRBD1 (6 bases). The length of the CDR3 is 19 residues. V dropped 5 bases and J dropped 3 bases, with 25 bases sitting between them. Per germline, CDR1 SGHTA and CDR2 FQGTGA. In DNA, the CDR3 is TGTGCCAGCAGCCCTTTACTCGGACAGACTAAAACATACACCGGGGAGCTGTTTTTT. Translating it yields CASSPLLGQTKTYTGELFF.

The DNA for the CDR3 is TGTGCCAGCAGCTTAGCACAGGGAAGAGGCAATTCACCCCTCCACTTT. Amino acids: CASSLAQGRGNSPLHF. The chain carries TRBV11-1 and TRBJ1-6; possible D gene TRBD1, 6 bases. The V and J ends lost 0 bases and 7 bases respectively, with 13 bases between them. The CDR3 is 16 amino acids. Germline V gives CDR1 SGHAT, CDR2 FQDESV (reference sequence).

This rearrangement joins TRBV7-2 to TRBJ1-6, with D possibly being TRBD1 (5 bases). This CDR3 is 15 amino acids long. The V gene lost 1 base and the J gene lost 10 bases, with 14 bases spanning the gap. In germline, CDR1 is SGHTA, CDR2 FQGNSA. Here the CDR3 DNA reads TGTGCCAGCAGCTTAGATGTAGGGGATTACTCACCCCTCCACTTT. It yields the protein CASSLDVGDYSPLHF. Combining the CDR3 with reference TRBV7-2 and TRBJ1-6 gives the whole variable domain GAGVSQSPSNKVTEKGKDVELRCDPISGHTALYWYRQSLGQGLEFLIYFQGNSAPDKSGLPSDRFSAERTGGSVSTLTIQRTQQEDSAVYLCASSLDVGDYSPLHFGNGTRLTVT.

The chain recombines TRBV20-1 with TRBJ2-7; D may be TRBD2 (6 bases). The CDR3 is 11 residues long. Germline V lookup: CDR1 DFQATT, CDR2 SNEGSKA (reference sequence). The ends were cut back, 5 bases at V and 6 bases at J, with 11 bases in the middle. As DNA, the CDR3 is TGCAGTGCTCCTAGGCGGGGCGAGCAGTACTTC. This sequence encodes CSAPRRGEQYF.

The chain employs TRBV5-6 and TRBJ2-3; 9 positions agree with TRBD2. The germline V gene encodes CDR1 SGHDT and CDR2 YYEEEE. The CDR3 is 15 residues long. J lost 6 bases, V lost 1 base, and 6 bases had no gene match. Here the CDR3 reads CASSLRLAGADTQYF. The CDR3 region has the DNA TGTGCCAGCAGCTTGCGGTTAGCGGGGGCGGATACGCAGTATTTT.

J is TRBJ1-2 and V is TRBV6-5; perhaps TRBD1 as D (6 bases). The CDR3 extends over 16 amino acids. V lost 0 bases to trimming and J lost 3 bases, with 14 bases between them. Germline CDR1 is MNHEY and CDR2 is SVGAGI. The CDR3 DNA sequence: TGTGCCAGCAGTTACTCGACGCAGGGGTTATACTATGGCTACACCTTC. Translating gives CASSYSTQGLYYGYTF.

This clone was observed once. The chain recombines TRBV6-5 with TRBJ2-1; no clear D gene. This CDR3 spans 11 amino acids. The V and J ends lost 6 bases and 9 bases respectively, with 9 bases between them. Germline assignment: CDR1 MNHEY and CDR2 SVGAGI. This CDR3 is CASRSPFEQFF. CDR3 in DNA: TGTGCCAGCAGATCCCCCTTTGAGCAGTTCTTC.

V and J are TRBV18 and TRBJ1-1; no clear D. Deletions cut 4 bases from V and 6 bases from J, with 9 bases between. This CDR3 spans 12 amino acids. Germline V gene lookup returns CDR1 KGHSH and CDR2 LQKENI. The CDR3 region has the DNA TGTGCCAGCTCACTAGCCGACGCTGAAGCTTTCTTT. This codes for CASSLADAEAFF.